These 10 T cell receptor beta chains were sequenced from one sample in a study of T cell clonality in common variable immunodeficiency. Antigens for these TCRs are unknown. Method: immunoSEQ multiplex PCR; TCRdb's copy keeps in-frame clones and lacks some. Altogether 15,000 to 20,000 clones were found in the sample, and no singletons occur. Study-level points and caveats: Common variable immunodeficiency TCR beta sequences reportedly had fewer deletions and N-nucleotide insertions.

The sequenced sample consisted of peripheral blood mononuclear cells. The origin of the receptors is a human donor with common variable immunodeficiency.

In regard to this clone: The read ends 3 residues shy of where the CDR3 ends; the end is completed using the germline J gene. This chain uses TRBV13 with TRBJ2-1; TRBD2 matches 7 bases. The CDR3 extends over 17 amino acids. The J segment lost 6 bases and the V segment lost 5 bases, leaving 16 bases of the junction unmatched. Per germline, CDR1 PRHDT and CDR2 FYEKMQ (reference sequence). The CDR3 bases that were read are TGTGCCAGCAGCCCAGAACGTACTAGCGCCCCTACCAATGAG. Encoded protein: CASSPERTSAPTNE. The complete CDR3 protein is CASSPERTSAPTNEQFF.

This clone has only a few counts. Coverage ceases 3 residues before the CDR3 finishes, and the germline J gene fills in the end. The chain carries TRBV18 and TRBJ2-3; unclear D gene. Germline V CDR1 and CDR2: KGHSH, LQKENI. Trimming stripped 1 base from V and 0 bases from J, with 11 bases between. The CDR3 covers 16 residues. Here the CDR3 reads CASSPRAQTSTDTQYF. CDR3 DNA (partial): TGTGCCAGCTCACCACGGGCGCAAACTAGCACAGATACG. The full variable domain, with the rest looked up from reference TRBV18 and TRBJ2-3, is NAGVMQNPRHLVRRRGQEARLRCSPMKGHSHVYWYRQLPEEGLKFMVYLQKENIIDESGMPKERFSAEFPKEGPSILRIQQVVRGDSAAYFCASSPRAQTSTDTQYFGPGTRLTVL.

Worth noting for this clone: The CDR3 goes on 3 residues after the read ends, and that part is filled in from the germline J gene. V gene TRBV6-1 combines with J gene TRBJ1-2, with 7 positions matching TRBD1. The CDR3 runs to 15 residues. CDR1 is MNHNS, CDR2 SASEGT, per germline. The V gene end was trimmed by 4 bases and the J gene end by 4 bases; junction bases not matched to a gene: 9. Incomplete CDR3 DNA: TGTGCCAGCAGTGCAATAGAGAGGACAGGCTATGGC. Protein product: CASSAIERTGYG. The whole CDR3 reads CASSAIERTGYGYTF.

This clone was seen many times. The read finishes 3 residues shy of the CDR3 end, and the germline J gene is used to complete it. The rearrangement links TRBV7-9 to TRBJ1-1, with D unclear. The CDR3 contains 14 residues. V was clipped by 1 base and J by 1 base, with 7 bases between them. Germline assignment: CDR1 SEHNR and CDR2 FQNEAQ (reference sequence). The CDR3 here is CASSLGSGNTEAFF. CDR3 DNA, as far as it was read: TGTGCCAGCAGCTTAGGTTCGGGGAACACTGAA.

Note on this clone: The read gets to within 3 residues of the CDR3 end, and the germline J gene fills in the rest. The rearrangement joins TRBV2 to TRBJ1-4; 10 bases are shared with TRBD1. Germline V gene lookup returns CDR1 SNHLY and CDR2 FYNNEI. The junction had 10 bases not matched to a gene; V was cut back by 8 bases and J by 7 bases. The length of the CDR3 is 15 residues. The CDR3: CASRTGGVTAEKLFF. The sequenced part of the CDR3 DNA is TGTGCCAGCCGGACAGGGGGGGTAACCGCTGAAAAA.

CDR3 amino acids: CASSGVRGEGTQYF. The CDR3 bases that were read are TGTGCCAGCAGCGGGGTTCGCGGGGAAGGGACG. The chain links TRBV11-3 to TRBJ2-3; possibly TRBD2 for D (6 bases). The read falls 3 residues short of the CDR3 end, and the missing part is taken from the germline J gene. The CDR3 is made up of 14 amino acids. From germline, CDR1 is SGHNT and CDR2 YENEEA.

To note about this clone: The read falls 3 residues short of the CDR3 end, and the missing part is taken from the germline J gene. V gene TRBV18 combines with J gene TRBJ2-5; D may be TRBD2 (7 bases). In germline, CDR1 is KGHSH, CDR2 LQKENI. Trimming cost V 6 bases and J 2 bases, with 22 bases left between them. The CDR3 runs to 17 residues. CDR3: CASSPGGSGSLQETQYF. CDR3 DNA (partial): TGTGCCAGCTCTCCGGGGGGCTCCGGGTCCCTGCAAGAGACC.

This clone was found many times. The observed sequence ends 3 residues before the CDR3 terminus, with the missing tail filled in from the germline J gene. This chain uses TRBV20-1 with TRBJ2-1, with TRBD2 matching 7 bases. The CDR3 is 15 residues long. V lost 5 bases and J lost 9; bases outside the gene matches: 16. Germline lookup yields CDR1 DFQATT and CDR2 SNEGSKA (reference sequence). The CDR3 is CSASGGRDYRGEQFF. CDR3 DNA, as far as it was read: TGCAGTGCTTCTGGGGGGAGGGATTACCGGGGTGAG.

This clone was observed a few times. The sequenced part of the CDR3 DNA is TGTGCCAGCTCACCATTAATAACTAGGAACACCGGGGAG. Its protein product is CASSPLITRNTGE. The whole CDR3 protein reads CASSPLITRNTGELFF. V is TRBV18 and J is TRBJ2-2; D perhaps matches TRBD2 (5 bases). The CDR3 end falls 3 residues outside the read, so it is completed with the germline J gene. The germline gives CDR1 KGHSH, CDR2 LQKENI. V dropped 2 bases and J dropped 1 base, with 11 bases sitting between them. The CDR3 length is 16 residues.

This clone has more than one count but fewer than ten. The sequenced fragment ends 3 residues before the CDR3 boundary, so the rest is inferred from the germline J gene. The chain links TRBV19 to TRBJ2-5, with 7 nucleotides matching TRBD2. The CDR3 is made up of 17 amino acids. The J segment lost 2 bases and the V segment lost 3 bases, leaving 12 bases of the junction unmatched. Germline-derived CDR1 and CDR2 are LNHDA and SQIVND (reference sequence). CDR3 in amino acids: CASSIWAGTMEQETQYF. The CDR3 DNA, read in part, is TGTGCCAGTAGTATTTGGGCCGGGACTATGGAGCAAGAGACC.